These 30 T cell receptor beta chains were all obtained from the same sample, sequenced in a study of shared clonotypes between healthy human individuals. Positively selected for CCR7, the CD45RO-negative cells used as naive CD8 cells excluded terminally differentiated effector memory CD45RA+ cells. The repertoire was sequenced with immunoSEQ multiplex PCR; TCRdb's copy has only in-frame clones and lacks some. Among about 2,200,000 clones listed, 90% to 95% were seen once. Sequenced sample: naive CD8+ T cells from PBMCs. The source is a man aged 18 to 29 in good health. Some clones in this sample may be carry-over from other donors' samples.

Comment on this clone: A read error may produce the germline difference seen at one junction end. The chain couples TRBV19 to TRBJ2-1; D gene uncertain. The CDR3 spans 13 residues. Germline V gives CDR1 LNHDA, CDR2 SQIVND (reference sequence). For the CDR3, the DNA is TGTGCCACTAGTTCGTTTTCCTACAATGAGCAGTTCTTC. Translating gives CATSSFSYNEQFF.

This rearrangement joins TRBV5-4 to TRBJ2-1; TRBD2 matches 7 bases. Germline V gene lookup returns CDR1 SGHNT and CDR2 YYREEE (reference sequence). The ends lost 7 bases at V and 6 bases at J; junction bases unmatched: 16. The CDR3 extends over 16 amino acids. CDR3 coding DNA: TGTGCCAGCTTTCCGTTCGGGGGAGGGCCAGGCAATGAGCAGTTCTTC. Amino acids: CASFPFGGGPGNEQFF.

This chain uses TRBV11-3 with TRBJ2-4; D may correspond to TRBD1 or TRBD2 (5 bases each). Germline CDR1 reads SGHNT; CDR2 reads YENEEA. Deletions cut 4 bases from V and 0 bases from J, with 13 bases between. The CDR3 contains 16 residues. As DNA, the CDR3 is TGTGCCAGCAGCTCTAAAACGGGGCTAGCCAAAAACATTCAGTACTTC. Its translation: CASSSKTGLAKNIQYF.

The chain uses TRBV5-1 and TRBJ2-7, with D tentatively TRBD1 (5 bases). The CDR3 extends over 15 amino acids. V lost 1 base to trimming and J lost 4 bases, with 15 bases between them. CDR1 is SGHRS and CDR2 is YFSETQ in the germline V gene. The DNA for the CDR3 is TGCGCCAGCAGCTTGTTCTGGGGCGAATCTTACGAGCAGTACTTC. Translation gives CASSLFWGESYEQYF.

The CDR3 loop reads CASSIRAGQNTGELFF. The CDR3 region has the DNA TGTGCCAGTAGTATACGGGCAGGGCAGAACACCGGGGAGCTGTTTTTT. The genes are TRBV19 and TRBJ2-2, with TRBD1 as a possible D gene (5 bases). Germline-derived CDR1 and CDR2 are LNHDA and SQIVND (reference sequence). There are 16 residues in the CDR3. V was cut by 2 bases and J by 1 base, with 11 bases left in between.

The genes are TRBV28 and TRBJ1-5; 8 positions agree with TRBD1. V shed 8 bases and J 6 bases; nucleotides not matched to a gene: 12. Germline CDR1 reads MDHEN; CDR2 reads SYDVKM. CDR3 length equals 15 residues. DNA of the CDR3: TGTGCCAGCTCCGGGACAGGATTCCTTCTTCAGCCCCAGCATTTT. This sequence encodes CASSGTGFLLQPQHF.

The DNA for the CDR3 is TGTGCCAGCAGTTACTCCGAAGGGGGAGGGGGTGAAAAACTGTTTTTT. Encoded protein: CASSYSEGGGGEKLFF. The gene calls are TRBV6-5 and TRBJ1-4, with D tentatively TRBD1 (6 bases). Germline assignment: CDR1 MNHEY and CDR2 SVGAGI. The CDR3 extends over 16 amino acids. V was shortened by 0 bases and J by 7 bases, with 15 bases between the two germline ends.

This sequence joins TRBV6-5 and TRBJ2-7; weak D call: TRBD1 (6 bases). The germline V gene has CDR1 MNHEY and CDR2 SVGAGI. Trimming cost V 0 bases and J 2 bases, with 11 bases left between them. This CDR3 has 15 amino acids. The CDR3 reads CASSYSATGAYEQYF. The CDR3 nucleotides read TGTGCCAGCAGTTACTCGGCGACAGGAGCCTACGAGCAGTACTTC.

Only one count was recorded for this clone. Here the CDR3 DNA reads TGTGCCAGTAGTGGATTCGGGGGCTATGGCTACACCTTC. It yields the protein CASSGFGGYGYTF. V is TRBV19 and J is TRBJ1-2, with a possible D match to TRBD1 (5 bases). V was pared by 5 bases and J by 4 bases, with 11 bases between. CDR1 is LNHDA and CDR2 is SQIVND in the germline V gene (reference sequence). CDR3 length: 13 residues.

As for this clone: Other DNA sequences in this sample translate to the same CDR3. J is TRBJ1-1 and V is TRBV5-1; D is unclear. The CDR3 has 11 amino acids. With 5 bases removed from V and 0 bases from J, the gap between germline ends came to 2 bases. Germline V gives CDR1 SGHRS, CDR2 YFSETQ. The DNA of the CDR3 is TGCGCCAGCAGACTGAACACTGAAGCTTTCTTT. The encoded protein is CASRLNTEAFF.

V gene TRBV10-2 combines with J gene TRBJ2-2; D ambiguous. The CDR3 sequence is 13 residues long. V was clipped by 6 bases and J by 0 bases, with 5 bases between them. From germline, CDR1 is WSHSY and CDR2 SAAADI. In DNA form, the CDR3 reads TGCGCCAGCAGGTGGGCGAACACCGGGGAGCTGTTTTTT. This sequence encodes CASRWANTGELFF.

This clone was detected only a few times. The rearrangement joins TRBV7-9 to TRBJ1-1; D is ambiguous. With 5 bases removed from V and 4 bases from J, the gap between germline ends came to 8 bases. The CDR3 covers 12 residues. CDR1 and CDR2 from the germline V gene are SEHNR and FQNEAQ (reference sequence). The CDR3 DNA sequence: TGTGCCAGCAGCCCCGTTATCACTGAAGCTTTCTTT. Translated, it gives CASSPVITEAFF.

Comments on this clone: This specimen includes other DNA sequences encoding the same CDR3. The chain has TRBV2 and TRBJ2-7; 11 bases map to TRBD2. Trimming removed 4 bases from V and 3 bases from J; junction bases left unmatched: 2. The CDR3 loop spans 14 amino acids. In germline, CDR1 is SNHLY, CDR2 FYNNEI. CDR3 DNA sequence: TGTGCCAGCAGTGTACTAGCGGGAGTCTACGAGCAGTACTTC. Residues: CASSVLAGVYEQYF. The complete variable domain, with remaining parts taken from reference TRBV2 and TRBJ2-7, reads EPEVTQTPSHQVTQMGQEVILRCVPISNHLYFYWYRQILGQKVEFLVSFYNNEISEKSEIFDDQFSVERPDGSNFTLKIRSTKLEDSAMYFCASSVLAGVYEQYFGPGTRLTVT.

The table lists this clone with a few counts. This chain uses TRBV14 with TRBJ1-1, with D uncertain. V was clipped by 0 bases and J by 5 bases, with 13 bases between them. Germline CDR1 is SGHDN and CDR2 is FVKESK. This CDR3 region has 15 residues. CDR3 loop: CASSQDRGVTTEAFF. As DNA, the CDR3 is TGTGCCAGCAGCCAAGACCGGGGTGTCACGACTGAAGCTTTCTTT. Using reference TRBV14 and TRBJ1-1 for the parts outside the CDR3, the full variable domain is EAGVTQFPSHSVIEKGQTVTLRCDPISGHDNLYWYRRVMGKEIKFLLHFVKESKQDESGMPNNRFLAERTGGTYSTLKVQPAELEDSGVYFCASSQDRGVTTEAFFGQGTRLTVV.

The chain employs TRBV7-6 and TRBJ2-7; D call uncertain. The germline V gene has CDR1 SGHVS and CDR2 FNYEAQ. The V and J ends lost 5 bases and 2 bases respectively, with 16 bases between them. CDR3 length: 15 amino acids. Written as DNA, the CDR3 is TGTGCCAGCAGCCCTCTGGACGGTCCCCCCTACGAGCAGTACTTC. This translates into CASSPLDGPPYEQYF.

The rearrangement joins TRBV27 to TRBJ2-1; the match to TRBD2 covers 10 bases. CDR3 size: 15 residues. Germline-derived CDR1 and CDR2 are MNHEY and SMNVEV (reference sequence). J lost 7 bases, V lost 7 bases, and 10 bases had no gene match. In DNA, the CDR3 is TGTGCCAGCACCCCTGGGGCTAGCGGGAGTAATGAGCAGTTCTTC. Translating gives CASTPGASGSNEQFF.

The chain carries TRBV11-1 and TRBJ2-1; no reliable D call. V was shortened by 3 bases and J by 0 bases, with 9 bases between the two germline ends. The CDR3 runs 15 residues. CDR1 is SGHAT, CDR2 FQDESV, per germline (reference sequence). The CDR3 DNA follows: TGTGCCAGCAGCTTGAGCGAGAGCTCCTACAATGAGCAGTTCTTC. It translates to CASSLSESSYNEQFF.

The V and J genes are TRBV2 and TRBJ2-7; either TRBD1 or TRBD2 may supply D (5 bases each). CDR1 and CDR2 (germline): SNHLY, FYNNEI. The V end lost 11 bases, the J end lost 1 base, and 15 bases lay between the germline ends. The CDR3 sequence is 13 residues long. Here the CDR3 DNA reads TGTGCCCATACTGGGACGGATTCCTACGAGCAGTACTTC. Residues: CAHTGTDSYEQYF.

The chain uses TRBV11-2 and TRBJ2-7, with unresolved D. The germline V and J ends were trimmed by 0 bases and 3 bases, with 9 bases remaining between them. Germline-derived CDR1 and CDR2 are SGHAT and FQNNGV. The CDR3 runs to 14 residues. CDR3 amino acids: CASSLEPSHYEQYF. The CDR3 DNA sequence: TGTGCCAGCAGCTTAGAGCCCAGCCACTACGAGCAGTACTTC.

V is TRBV28 and J is TRBJ2-4, with D tentatively TRBD2 (6 bases). The V and J ends lost 5 bases and 0 bases respectively, with 11 bases between them. This CDR3 has 15 amino acids. Germline CDR1 is MDHEN and CDR2 is SYDVKM. The DNA for the CDR3 is TGTGCCAGCAGTCCGGGACTCAGAGCCAAAAACATTCAGTACTTC. Protein sequence: CASSPGLRAKNIQYF. The entire variable domain, with the rest obtained from reference TRBV28 and TRBJ2-4, is as follows: DVKVTQSSRYLVKRTGEKVFLECVQDMDHENMFWYRQDPGLGLRLIYFSYDVKMKEKGDIPEGYSVSREKKERFSLILESASTNQTSMYLCASSPGLRAKNIQYFGAGTRLSVL.

The rearrangement uses TRBV5-8 and TRBJ2-2, with D possibly called TRBD1 or TRBD2 (5 bases each). The germline CDR1 and CDR2 sequences are SGHTS and YDEGEE. There are 15 residues in the CDR3. V was shortened by 9 bases and J by 7 bases, with 22 bases between the two germline ends. In DNA, the CDR3 is TGTGCCAACCTACCTGGGACGGCCTTTGGCGGGGAGCTGTTTTTT. Its translation is CANLPGTAFGGELFF.

This clone was counted once. The chain joins TRBV19 to TRBJ2-7; 8 bases map to TRBD1. The J segment lost 3 bases and the V segment lost 6 bases, leaving 7 bases of the junction unmatched. This CDR3 is 14 amino acids long. Germline lookup yields CDR1 LNHDA and CDR2 SQIVND (reference sequence). The CDR3 bases are TGTGCCAGTAGCCTCCAGGGGGCGGACTACGAGCAGTACTTC. Translation gives CASSLQGADYEQYF.

The chain carries TRBV4-2 and TRBJ2-5; TRBD1 is a possible D gene (5 bases). The CDR3 spans 16 residues. V lost 0 bases, J lost 1 base, and 12 bases lay in between. CDR1 LGHNA and CDR2 YNFKEQ come from the germline V gene. The chain's CDR3 is CASSQEPQGVQETQYF. The CDR3, as DNA: TGTGCCAGCAGCCAAGAGCCCCAAGGGGTCCAAGAGACCCAGTACTTC.

Turning to this clone: Other DNA sequences in this sample translate to the same CDR3. The chain couples TRBV25-1 to TRBJ1-1; maybe TRBD1 (6 bases). Germline V CDR1 and CDR2: MGHDK, SYGVNS. This CDR3 is 13 amino acids long. Trimming removed 2 bases at V and 5 bases at J, with 9 bases between. Here the CDR3 reads CASSEGGGTEAFF. The CDR3, as DNA: TGTGCCAGCAGTGAAGGAGGGGGGACTGAAGCTTTCTTT.

The rearrangement joins TRBV9 to TRBJ1-4; no clear D gene. Germline V lookup: CDR1 SGDLS, CDR2 YYNGEE. This CDR3 comprises 17 residues. Trimming removed 3 bases at V and 0 bases at J, with 15 bases between. The DNA for the CDR3 is TGTGCCAGCAGCGCCGGGAGGGCCACTTCAACTAATGAAAAACTGTTTTTT. Translating gives CASSAGRATSTNEKLFF. The full variable domain, in which reference TRBV9 and TRBJ1-4 provide the parts outside the CDR3, is DSGVTQTPKHLITATGQRVTLRCSPRSGDLSVYWYQQSLDQGLQFLIQYYNGEERAKGNILERFSAQQFPDLHSELNLSSLELGDSALYFCASSAGRATSTNEKLFFGSGTQLSVL.

This chain uses TRBV29-1 with TRBJ2-1; no reliable D call. CDR1 is SQVTM and CDR2 is ANQGSEA in the germline V gene. The CDR3 covers 10 residues. The ends were cut back, 5 bases at V and 10 bases at J, with 9 bases in the middle. CDR3 sequence reads: CSVPLPEQFF. In nucleotides, the CDR3 is TGCAGCGTTCCTCTGCCAGAGCAGTTCTTC.

The V gene is TRBV18, the J gene TRBJ1-1; 7 bases map to TRBD1. The CDR3 sequence is 17 residues long. With V trimmed by 8 bases and J by 0 bases, 15 bases remained unmatched. Per the germline V gene, CDR1 is KGHSH and CDR2 is LQKENI. CDR3 sequence: CASTRDSSRIMNTEAFF. The CDR3 DNA follows: TGTGCCAGCACCCGGGACAGTTCACGGATAATGAACACTGAAGCTTTCTTT.

This rearrangement joins TRBV6-6 to TRBJ2-1; TRBD1 aligns across 7 bases. CDR1 MNHNY and CDR2 SVGAGI come from the germline V gene (reference sequence). This CDR3 is 13 amino acids long. V lost 8 bases and J lost 8; bases outside the gene matches: 9. The CDR3 DNA follows: TGTGCCAGCCTTAGACAGGGTTGGCATGAGCAGTTCTTC. It translates to CASLRQGWHEQFF.

The chain combines TRBV7-9 with TRBJ2-3; D is tentatively TRBD1 or TRBD2 (6 bases each). CDR3 length equals 15 residues. The ends were cut back, 5 bases at V and 4 bases at J, with 16 bases in the middle. Germline V gene lookup returns CDR1 SEHNR and CDR2 FQNEAQ (reference sequence). CDR3 in DNA: TGTGCCAGCAGCCCGCCGGTCGGGGGCCCAGATACGCAGTATTTT. Its translation is CASSPPVGGPDTQYF.

The chain has TRBV4-2 and TRBJ2-1; D gene ambiguous. The CDR3 has 16 amino acids. Per germline, CDR1 LGHNA and CDR2 YNFKEQ. Deletions cut 3 bases from V and 8 bases from J, with 20 bases between. The CDR3 sequence is CASSHPPIPGPHEQFF. In DNA form, the CDR3 reads TGTGCCAGCAGCCACCCCCCCATCCCAGGTCCCCATGAGCAGTTCTTC.